The rows below give T cell receptor beta chains drawn from one sample of a study of blood T cell repertoires in COVID-19. TCRdb's table, derived via immunoSEQ multiplex PCR, lists solely in-frame clones and lacks some. Of about 270,000 clones in the sample, approximately 86% were seen once. The sequenced sample was PBMCs or T cells enriched from blood (not recorded which). Every receptor here comes from a woman aged 18 to 35 who had recovered from COVID-19. Each CDR3 is given with its conserved first and last residue. Fields, in order: D gene, J gene, V gene, clone size, CDR3 DNA, CDR3 protein. The D gene is left open where the match is weak. Not every row has a clone size; where given, it reads once, few, many or a size class.

d_gene: TRBD2; j_gene: TRBJ2-5; v_gene: TRBV4-3; abundance: -; CDR3nt: TGCGCCAGCAGCCAAGAGGCTAGCGGGGGGCCGGGGAGGGAGACCCAGTACTTC; CDR3aa: CASSQEASGGPGRETQYF
d_gene: TRBD1; j_gene: TRBJ1-4; v_gene: TRBV4-1; abundance: -; CDR3nt: TGCGCCAGCAGCCAACAGGGGGCGCGGCAGAAACTGTTTTTT; CDR3aa: CASSQQGARQKLFF
d_gene: TRBD1; j_gene: TRBJ1-5; v_gene: TRBV19; abundance: -; CDR3nt: TGTGCCAGTAGCGGGACAGCCCATCAGCCCCAGCATTTT; CDR3aa: CASSGTAHQPQHF
d_gene: -; j_gene: TRBJ1-3; v_gene: TRBV7-2; abundance: -; CDR3nt: TGTGCCAGCAGCTCCCAGGGGATTGGAAACACCATATATTTT; CDR3aa: CASSSQGIGNTIYF
d_gene: TRBD1; j_gene: TRBJ1-6; v_gene: TRBV7-2; abundance: -; CDR3nt: TGTGCCAGCAGCTGGACAGGGGCCGAGCCCCTCCACTTT; CDR3aa: CASSWTGAEPLHF
d_gene: -; j_gene: TRBJ2-7; v_gene: TRBV5-1; abundance: -; CDR3nt: TGCGCCAGCAGCTTGGTAACAGCGGGTAACGAGCAGTACTTC; CDR3aa: CASSLVTAGNEQYF
d_gene: -; j_gene: TRBJ2-7; v_gene: TRBV30; abundance: -; CDR3nt: TGTGCCTGGGCGGGCAGGGGTAATTACGAGCAGTACTTC; CDR3aa: CAWAGRGNYEQYF
d_gene: -; j_gene: TRBJ1-4; v_gene: TRBV5-1; abundance: -; CDR3nt: TGCGCCAGCAGCACCTCGGACAGCTTAAATGAAAAACTGTTTTTT; CDR3aa: CASSTSDSLNEKLFF
d_gene: -; j_gene: TRBJ2-3; v_gene: TRBV27; abundance: -; CDR3nt: TGTGCCAGCAGTTTTTGGCAGGCCGGAGATACGCAGTATTTT; CDR3aa: CASSFWQAGDTQYF
d_gene: -; j_gene: TRBJ1-1; v_gene: TRBV9; abundance: once; CDR3nt: TGTGCCAGCAGCTCGAGGGGGTACACTGAAGCTTTCTTT; CDR3aa: CASSSRGYTEAFF
d_gene: -; j_gene: TRBJ2-1; v_gene: TRBV28; abundance: once; CDR3nt: TGTGCCAGCAGTTTAGAGGGGGGGCCCAATGAGCAGTTCTTC; CDR3aa: CASSLEGGPNEQFF
d_gene: TRBD1; j_gene: TRBJ1-4; v_gene: TRBV5-1; abundance: -; CDR3nt: TGCGCCAGCAGCTTGGGGGGACAGGGTGAAAAACTGTTTTTT; CDR3aa: CASSLGGQGEKLFF
d_gene: -; j_gene: TRBJ2-1; v_gene: TRBV6-1; abundance: -; CDR3nt: TGTGCCAGCAGTGAAGCTCGTTACAATGAGCAGTTCTTC; CDR3aa: CASSEARYNEQFF
d_gene: -; j_gene: TRBJ1-4; v_gene: TRBV11-2; abundance: -; CDR3nt: TGTGCCAGCAGCAGGGGGGGGTTTTCGAATGAAAAACTGTTTTTT; CDR3aa: CASSRGGFSNEKLFF
d_gene: TRBD2; j_gene: TRBJ2-1; v_gene: TRBV10-1; abundance: -; CDR3nt: TGCGCCAGCAGTACAATAGCGGGAGCCTCGTCGCTTGAGCAGTTCTTC; CDR3aa: CASSTIAGASSLEQFF
d_gene: TRBD2; j_gene: TRBJ2-3; v_gene: TRBV10-3; abundance: -; CDR3nt: TGTGCCATCAGTGAGTCCGGAGCGGGGGCTCTCTCTAGCACAGATACGCAGTATTTT; CDR3aa: CAISESGAGALSSTDTQYF
d_gene: TRBD2; j_gene: TRBJ2-3; v_gene: TRBV10-1; abundance: -; CDR3nt: TGCGCCAGTCTACTAGCGGGAGCGTTTTCGACGCAGTATTTT; CDR3aa: CASLLAGAFSTQYF
d_gene: TRBD2; j_gene: TRBJ2-5; v_gene: TRBV9; abundance: once; CDR3nt: TGTGCCAGCAGCGTAAAACGAGCGGGAGAAGAGACCCAGTACTTC; CDR3aa: CASSVKRAGEETQYF
d_gene: TRBD1; j_gene: TRBJ1-5; v_gene: TRBV18; abundance: -; CDR3nt: TGTGCCAGCTCACCACCCCGGGACAGATATCAGCCCCAGCATTTT; CDR3aa: CASSPPRDRYQPQHF
d_gene: -; j_gene: TRBJ2-3; v_gene: TRBV12-3/TRBV12-4; abundance: -; CDR3nt: TGTGCCAGCAGTTTGCGGCCTCTGGAGCAGTATTTT; CDR3aa: CASSLRPLEQYF
d_gene: TRBD2; j_gene: TRBJ2-7; v_gene: TRBV5-1; abundance: -; CDR3nt: TGCGCCAGCAGCTTGTCGGGACTAGCGGGAGATTTTAGGTACTTC; CDR3aa: CASSLSGLAGDFRYF
d_gene: -; j_gene: TRBJ1-1; v_gene: TRBV19; abundance: -; CDR3nt: TGTGCCAGTAGTATAGATCGGACACAAAACGAAGCTTTCTTT; CDR3aa: CASSIDRTQNEAFF